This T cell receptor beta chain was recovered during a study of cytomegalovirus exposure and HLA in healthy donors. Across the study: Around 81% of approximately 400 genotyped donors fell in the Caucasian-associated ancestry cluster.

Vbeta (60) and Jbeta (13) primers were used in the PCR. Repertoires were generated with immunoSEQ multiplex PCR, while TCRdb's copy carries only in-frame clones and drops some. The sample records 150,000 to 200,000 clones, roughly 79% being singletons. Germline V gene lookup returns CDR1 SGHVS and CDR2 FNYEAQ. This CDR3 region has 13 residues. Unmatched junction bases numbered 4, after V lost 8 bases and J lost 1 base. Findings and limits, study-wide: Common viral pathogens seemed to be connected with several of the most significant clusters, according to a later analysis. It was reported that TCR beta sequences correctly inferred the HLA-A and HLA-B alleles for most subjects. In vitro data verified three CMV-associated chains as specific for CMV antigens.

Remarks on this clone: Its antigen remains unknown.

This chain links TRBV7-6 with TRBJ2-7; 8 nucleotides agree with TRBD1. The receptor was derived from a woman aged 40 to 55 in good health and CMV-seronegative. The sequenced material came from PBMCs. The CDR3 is CASGDRTSYEQYF. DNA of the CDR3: TGTGCCAGCGGGGACAGGACATCCTACGAGCAGTACTTC. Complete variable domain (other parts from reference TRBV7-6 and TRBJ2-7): GAGVSQSPRYKVTKRGQDVALRCDPISGHVSLYWYRQALGQGPEFLTYFNYEAQQDKSGLPNDRFSAERPEGSISTLTIQRTEQRDSAMYRCASGDRTSYEQYFGPGTRLTVT.